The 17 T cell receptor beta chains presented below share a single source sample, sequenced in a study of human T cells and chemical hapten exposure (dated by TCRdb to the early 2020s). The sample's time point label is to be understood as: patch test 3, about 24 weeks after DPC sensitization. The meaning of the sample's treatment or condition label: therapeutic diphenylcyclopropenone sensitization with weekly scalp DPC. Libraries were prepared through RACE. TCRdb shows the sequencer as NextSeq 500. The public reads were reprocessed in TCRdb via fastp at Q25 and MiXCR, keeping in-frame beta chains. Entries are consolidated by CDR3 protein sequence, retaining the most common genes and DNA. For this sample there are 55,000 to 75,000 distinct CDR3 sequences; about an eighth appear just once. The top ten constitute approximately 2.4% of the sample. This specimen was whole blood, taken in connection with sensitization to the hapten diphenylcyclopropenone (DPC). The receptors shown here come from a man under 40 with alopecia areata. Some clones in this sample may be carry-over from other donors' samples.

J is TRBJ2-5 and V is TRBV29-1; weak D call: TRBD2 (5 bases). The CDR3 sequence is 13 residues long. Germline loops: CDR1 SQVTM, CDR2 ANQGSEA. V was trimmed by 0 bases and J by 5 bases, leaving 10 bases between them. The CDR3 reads CSVEDRGPETQYF. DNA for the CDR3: TGCAGCGTTGAAGATCGAGGGCCCGAGACCCAGTACTTC.

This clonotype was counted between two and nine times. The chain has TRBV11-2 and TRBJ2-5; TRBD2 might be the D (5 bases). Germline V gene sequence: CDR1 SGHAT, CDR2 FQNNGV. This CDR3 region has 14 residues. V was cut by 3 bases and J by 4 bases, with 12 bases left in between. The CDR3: CASSFTGSSETQYF. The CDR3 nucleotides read TGTGCCAGCAGCTTTACGGGGAGTTCAGAGACCCAGTACTTC.

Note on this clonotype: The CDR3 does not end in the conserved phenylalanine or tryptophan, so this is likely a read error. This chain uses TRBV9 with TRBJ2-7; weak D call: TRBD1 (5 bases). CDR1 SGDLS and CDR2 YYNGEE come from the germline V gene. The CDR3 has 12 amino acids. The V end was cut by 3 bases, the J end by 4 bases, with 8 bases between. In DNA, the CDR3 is TGTGCCAGCAGCGCGACAGCTTACGAGCAGTACTTA. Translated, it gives CASSATAYEQYL.

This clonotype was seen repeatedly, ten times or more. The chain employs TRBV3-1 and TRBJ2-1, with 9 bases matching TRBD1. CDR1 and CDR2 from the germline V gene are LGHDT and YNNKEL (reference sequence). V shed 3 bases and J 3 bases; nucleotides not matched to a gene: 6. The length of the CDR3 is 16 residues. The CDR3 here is CASSQAGQGIYNEQFF. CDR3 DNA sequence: TGTGCCAGCAGCCAGGCGGGACAGGGCATCTACAATGAGCAGTTCTTC.

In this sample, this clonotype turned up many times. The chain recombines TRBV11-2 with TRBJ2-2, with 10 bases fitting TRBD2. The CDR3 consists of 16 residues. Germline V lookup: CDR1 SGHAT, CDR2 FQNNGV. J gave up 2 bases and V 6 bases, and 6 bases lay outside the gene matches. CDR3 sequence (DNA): TGTGCCAGCAGAAGTCTAGCGGGGGCCAACACCGGGGAGCTGTTTTTT. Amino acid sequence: CASRSLAGANTGELFF.

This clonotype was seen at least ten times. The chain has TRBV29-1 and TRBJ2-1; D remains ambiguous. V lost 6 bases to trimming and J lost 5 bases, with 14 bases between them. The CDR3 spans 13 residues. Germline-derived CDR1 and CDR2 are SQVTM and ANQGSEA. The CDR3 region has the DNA TGCAGCGTCCCCACAGCAATCCACAATGAGCAGTTCTTC. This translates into CSVPTAIHNEQFF.

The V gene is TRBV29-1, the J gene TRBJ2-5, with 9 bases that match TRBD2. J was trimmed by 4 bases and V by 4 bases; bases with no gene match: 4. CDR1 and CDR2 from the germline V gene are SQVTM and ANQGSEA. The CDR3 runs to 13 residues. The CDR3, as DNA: TGCAGCGTTGGCGGGGGGGCTGGAGAGACCCAGTACTTC. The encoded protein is CSVGGGAGETQYF.

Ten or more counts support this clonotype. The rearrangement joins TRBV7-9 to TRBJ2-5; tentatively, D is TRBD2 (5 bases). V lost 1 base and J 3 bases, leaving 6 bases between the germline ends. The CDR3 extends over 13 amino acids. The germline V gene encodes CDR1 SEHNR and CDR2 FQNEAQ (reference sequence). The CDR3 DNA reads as TGTGCCAGCAGCTTAGGGGGAGAAGAGACCCAGTACTTC. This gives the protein CASSLGGEETQYF.

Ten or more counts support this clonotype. The CDR3 loop reads CASSRLLGNTEAFF. The CDR3, as DNA: TGTGCCAGCAGCCGTCTCCTGGGGAACACTGAAGCTTTCTTT. The chain links TRBV3-1 to TRBJ1-1; D remains unclear. Trimming cost V 4 bases and J 1 base, with 10 bases left between them. The CDR3 extends over 14 amino acids. Germline CDR1 reads LGHDT; CDR2 reads YNNKEL (reference sequence).

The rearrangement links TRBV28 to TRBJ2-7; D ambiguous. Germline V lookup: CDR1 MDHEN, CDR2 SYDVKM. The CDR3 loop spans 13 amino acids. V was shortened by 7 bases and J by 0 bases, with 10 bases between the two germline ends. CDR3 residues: CASTISLSYEQYF. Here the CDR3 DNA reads TGTGCCAGCACGATTAGCCTCTCCTACGAGCAGTACTTC.

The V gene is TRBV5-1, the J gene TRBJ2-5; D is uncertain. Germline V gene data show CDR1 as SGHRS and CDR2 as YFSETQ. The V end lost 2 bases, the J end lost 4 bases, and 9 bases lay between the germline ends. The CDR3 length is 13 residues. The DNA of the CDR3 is TGCGCCAGCAGCTTCGGGCAAGCAGAGACCCAGTACTTC. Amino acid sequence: CASSFGQAETQYF. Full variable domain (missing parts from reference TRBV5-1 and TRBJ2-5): KAGVTQTPRYLIKTRGQQVTLSCSPISGHRSVSWYQQTPGQGLQFLFEYFSETQRNKGNFPGRFSGRQFSNSRSEMNVSTLELGDSALYLCASSFGQAETQYFGPGTRLLVL.

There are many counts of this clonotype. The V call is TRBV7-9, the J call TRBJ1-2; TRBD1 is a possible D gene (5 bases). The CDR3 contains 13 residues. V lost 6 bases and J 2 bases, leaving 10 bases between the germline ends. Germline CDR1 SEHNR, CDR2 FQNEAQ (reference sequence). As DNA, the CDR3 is TGTGCCAGCAGTGCTGACAGAAACTATGGCTACACCTTC. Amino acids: CASSADRNYGYTF.

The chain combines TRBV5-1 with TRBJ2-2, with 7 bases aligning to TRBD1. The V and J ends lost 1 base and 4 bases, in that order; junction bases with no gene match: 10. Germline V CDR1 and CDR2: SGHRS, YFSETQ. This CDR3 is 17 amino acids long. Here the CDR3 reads CASSLQGGTAPTGELFF. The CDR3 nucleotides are TGCGCCAGCAGCTTGCAAGGTGGGACAGCCCCCACCGGGGAGCTGTTTTTT.

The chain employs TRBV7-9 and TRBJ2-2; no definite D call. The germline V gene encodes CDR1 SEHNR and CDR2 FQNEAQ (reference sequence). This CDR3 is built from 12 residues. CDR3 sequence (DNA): TGTGCGCACGTAACCCTCACCGGGGAGCTGTTTTTT. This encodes CAHVTLTGELFF.

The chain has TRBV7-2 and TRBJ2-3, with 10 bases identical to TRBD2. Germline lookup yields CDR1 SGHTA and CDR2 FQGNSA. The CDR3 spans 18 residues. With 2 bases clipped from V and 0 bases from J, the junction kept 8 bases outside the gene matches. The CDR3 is CASSLLGRTSGSTDTQYF. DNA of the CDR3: TGTGCCAGCAGCTTACTAGGCCGGACTAGCGGAAGCACAGATACGCAGTATTTT.

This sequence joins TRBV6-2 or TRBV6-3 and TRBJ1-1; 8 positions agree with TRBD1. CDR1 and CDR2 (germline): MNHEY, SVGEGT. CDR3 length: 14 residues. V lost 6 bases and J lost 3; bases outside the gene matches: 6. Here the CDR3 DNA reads TGTGCCAGCAGCCTCAGGGGGCGAGACACTGAAGCTTTCTTT. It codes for CASSLRGRDTEAFF.

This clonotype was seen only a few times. In DNA form, the CDR3 reads TGCAGTGCTAGAACTGTTCAGGCTGAAGCTTTCTTT. This sequence encodes CSARTVQAEAFF. The chain links TRBV20-1 to TRBJ1-1; D is uncertain. V shed 2 bases and J shed 6 bases, with 10 bases lying between them. The CDR3 totals 12 residues. From germline, CDR1 is DFQATT and CDR2 SNEGSKA (reference sequence).